A selection of T cell receptor beta chains follows, all from one sample in a study of blood T cell repertoires in COVID-19. Some clones are missing from TCRdb's copy, which holds only in-frame ones; the method was immunoSEQ multiplex PCR. Counted here are some 94,000 clones, roughly 84% occurring once; the ten biggest clones make up approximately 2%. The sequencing sample was made of peripheral blood. These receptors were taken from a man in his 70s with active or convalescent COVID-19. The CDR3 runs from the conserved cysteine through the conserved F or W. A D gene is named only where the DNA matches it firmly. Some rows have no size entry. The others give once, few or many, or a class for an expanded clone.

d_call	clone_size	v_call	j_call	cdr3_nt	cdr3_aa
TRBD1	NA	TRBV19	TRBJ2-7	TGTGCCAGTAGTAAGGGGGCCGGGACAGGGGACAGGCTCTACGAGCAGTACTTC	CASSKGAGTGDRLYEQYF
TRBD2	NA	TRBV3-1/TRBV3-2	TRBJ2-5	TGTGCCAGCAGCCACCATAGCGGGGGGGAAGAGACCCAGTACTTC	CASSHHSGGEETQYF
TRBD2	NA	TRBV7-2	TRBJ2-3	TGTGCCAGCAGCTTAGGGACTAGCGGGGGAGGAGATACGCAGTATTTT	CASSLGTSGGGDTQYF
TRBD1	NA	TRBV30	TRBJ2-7	TGTGCCTGGAGTCAAAACACAGGGGGCGAGCAGTACTTC	CAWSQNTGGEQYF
NA	NA	TRBV27	TRBJ1-2	TGTGCCAGCAGTTTATTTTCGGAAAGGAGTGCGGGCTACACCTTC	CASSLFSERSAGYTF
TRBD1	NA	TRBV30	TRBJ1-1	TGTGCCTGGAGTGGACAGGGCACTGAAGCTTTCTTT	CAWSGQGTEAFF
TRBD1	NA	TRBV28	TRBJ2-7	TGTGCCAGCAGACCACCCGGGACAGGGTACTACGAGCAGTACTTC	CASRPPGTGYYEQYF
TRBD1	NA	TRBV5-8	TRBJ1-2	TGTGCCAGCAGCCGGACAGGGGGGATAACCTATGGCTACACCTTC	CASSRTGGITYGYTF
TRBD1	NA	TRBV14	TRBJ1-6	TGTGCCAGCAGCCAAGTGGGGACAGGACATTCACCCCTCCACTTT	CASSQVGTGHSPLHF
NA	NA	TRBV18	TRBJ1-5	TGTGCCAGCAAAGGACAGCTCGATCAGCCCCAGCATTTT	CASKGQLDQPQHF
NA	NA	TRBV10-3	TRBJ1-2	TGTGCCATCAGAACAGGGTTCCGGGACACCTTC	CAIRTGFRDTF
TRBD2	NA	TRBV5-1	TRBJ2-7	TGCGCCAGCAGACGGGGGACTAGCGGGGGAGCCTTCTCCTACGAGCAGTACTTC	CASRRGTSGGAFSYEQYF
NA	few	TRBV28	TRBJ1-5	TGTGCCAGCAGTTTAGGCGGGGCCTATAGCAATCAGCCCCAGCATTTT	CASSLGGAYSNQPQHF
NA	NA	TRBV30	TRBJ1-6	TGTGCCTGGAGTGTCACGGGATCGGGTAATTCACCCCTCCACTTT	CAWSVTGSGNSPLHF
TRBD1	NA	TRBV28	TRBJ1-1	TGTGCCAGCACTGCAGGGGGCGTTGACTCCACTGAAGCTTTCTTT	CASTAGGVDSTEAFF
NA	NA	TRBV6-5	TRBJ1-1	TGTGCCAGCAGGGCACCGGGGGATTTGAACACTGAAGCTTTCTTT	CASRAPGDLNTEAFF
NA	NA	TRBV18	TRBJ1-2	TGTGCCAGCTCACCAGGCGTTGGCAGCGACTATGGCTACACCTTC	CASSPGVGSDYGYTF
NA	once	TRBV29-1	TRBJ1-1	TGCAGCGTTGGTCCCAGGGGGAACACTGAAGCTTTCTTT	CSVGPRGNTEAFF
TRBD1	NA	TRBV18	TRBJ2-7	TGTGCCAGCTCACCCTTTAGAGGACAGGGAGGTGGCGAGCAGTACTTC	CASSPFRGQGGGEQYF
NA	NA	TRBV5-1	TRBJ1-1	TGCGCCAGCAGCGCCGCCGGGACTCAAGCCCAGGGAGCTTTCTTT	CASSAAGTQAQGAFF
NA	NA	TRBV5-1	TRBJ1-3	TGCGCCAGCAGCTTGGAAGTGGGAGCAAACACCATATATTTT	CASSLEVGANTIYF
NA	NA	TRBV30	TRBJ1-2	TGTGCCTGGGCATACCTAGGGGCGTCCGGCTACACCTTC	CAWAYLGASGYTF
NA	NA	TRBV6-1	TRBJ1-5	TGTGCCAGCAGTGAAGGTTGGGTACAGACCGGTGAGCCCCAGCATTTT	CASSEGWVQTGEPQHF
TRBD2	NA	TRBV5-1	TRBJ2-1	TGCGCCAGCAGCTTGGAGCGGGGGGGCGATGAGCAGTTCTTC	CASSLERGGDEQFF